This entry features one T cell receptor beta chain sequence. It has no known antigen specificity. Per-base quality was not reported, and no clone a single base away is much larger than it. Other nucleotide sequences from this sample produce the same CDR3. Patients with autoimmune disease history or receiving systemic immunosuppression were excluded from the trial. Peripheral blood for TCR sequencing was drawn from every dose cohort at baseline, at cycle 4 day 1 and at cycle 7 day 1. The samples were drawn from a first-in-human, open-label, multicenter phase I dose-escalation trial of ivuxolimab. The trial enrolled adults with locally advanced or metastatic head and neck squamous cell, hepatocellular, melanoma or renal cell carcinoma. Before TCR sequencing, CD4+ T cells and CD8+ T cells from peripheral blood were sorted into separate populations. Genomic DNA was isolated from the sorted cells so that the TCRbeta CDR3 region could be sequenced. TCRbeta CDR3 regions were sequenced using the immunoSEQ Assay. TCRdb holds this immuneACCESS table with in-frame rearrangements only. Some clones are missing; in checked studies, unresolved V genes explain under half, and the rest has no known cause. This sample is represented by about 55,000 clones; roughly 82% of them were singletons. Clones ranked in the top ten supply 5.5% to 7% of the sample.

The junction carries 4 bases between V and J, which are trimmed by 3 bases and 1 base respectively. The CDR3 has 13 amino acids, counting the end cysteine and phenylalanine. The read is trimmed to its CDR3 DNA, 39 bases read in frame from base 1. CDR1 and CDR2 (SGHVS, FNYEAQ) derive from the germline V gene. These data are taken from a study of OX40 agonist ivuxolimab in advanced cancers. Looking at the study overall: Ivuxolimab, which targeted the costimulatory receptor OX40 (CD134), was an agonistic, fully human IgG2 monoclonal antibody. Intravenous ivuxolimab was administered to patients every 2 weeks at six dose levels: 0.01, 0.1, 0.3, 1.5, 3 and 10 mg/kg. Of the 50 or so patients in dose escalation, some 20 had hepatocellular carcinoma, some 15 had melanoma, 9 had renal cell carcinoma and 9 had head and neck cancer. In the dose-escalation cohort, roughly four fifths of patients were male, and the mean age was roughly 60 years, with a range of roughly 20 to 80. Patients were allowed to have had prior anti-PD-1, anti-PD-L1 or anti-CTLA-4 therapy, and 40% to 45% of the dose-escalation patients had previously received checkpoint inhibitors. Partial responses occurred in three dose-escalation patients: two with cutaneous melanoma and one with hepatocellular carcinoma. Peripheral TCRbeta sequencing was intended to test whether TCR sequence diversity was altered and clonal T-cell expansion was caused by ivuxolimab. The paper reports the monotherapy dose-escalation portion (N = 52 patients) of the phase I ivuxolimab trial.

Paper-wide results and their limitations: On average, CD8+ T cells showed more expanded clones than CD4+ T cells after ivuxolimab. Antigen specificity was not determined for the clonally expanded peripheral T cells. In the 0.1-3.0 mg/kg groups, partial responders had among the lowest normalized peripheral clonal expansion, particularly in CD8+ T cells. At doses of 0.1 to 3.0 mg/kg, clonal expansion of both CD4+ and CD8+ blood T cells was observed from baseline to week 6. Low levels of normalized T-cell clonal expansion were also seen in some patients who did not respond.

Recombination joined TRBV7-6 with TRBJ2-1; a confident D gene designation cannot be given. This TCR was recovered from an adult with an advanced solid tumor such as melanoma, head and neck, liver or kidney cancer. Sample: CD4+ or CD8+ T cells sorted from blood, taken in a trial of the OX40 agonist ivuxolimab. The DNA is as follows: TGTGCCAGCAGCTTCCAGTCCTACAATGAGCAGTTCTTC. It encodes CASSFQSYNEQFF.